The 24 T cell receptor beta chains given below trace back to one sample, sequenced in a study of cytomegalovirus exposure and HLA in healthy donors. It was with 60 Vbeta and 13 Jbeta primers that the PCR ran. TCRdb's copy holds only in-frame clones and misses some; the assay was immunoSEQ multiplex PCR. The table has over 100,000 clones, approximately 70% seen once; the top ten hold around 0.79%. Sequenced material: PBMCs. These receptors all stem from a woman in her twenties or thirties in good health and CMV-seronegative.

This chain uses TRBV4-2 with TRBJ1-1; D perhaps matches TRBD1 (5 bases). CDR3 length: 15 amino acids. The V end lost 0 bases, the J end lost 4 bases, and 12 bases lay between the germline ends. Germline V gene data show CDR1 as LGHNA and CDR2 as YNFKEQ. CDR3 sequence: CASSQEWGLSTEAFF. Written as DNA, the CDR3 is TGTGCCAGCAGCCAAGAGTGGGGACTTAGCACTGAAGCTTTCTTT.

V gene TRBV10-3 combines with J gene TRBJ2-5, with D perhaps matching TRBD1 (5 bases). The V end was cut by 0 bases, the J end by 5 bases, with 19 bases between. CDR3 length equals 17 residues. The germline V gene has CDR1 ENHRY and CDR2 SYGVKD. In DNA form, the CDR3 reads TGTGCCATCAGTGAGTCGACTCGGGCAGGGCGCTCGGAGACCCAGTACTTC. Residues: CAISESTRAGRSETQYF.

Only a few counts were recorded for this clone. The V call is TRBV2, the J call TRBJ1-3; D uncertain. Trimming cost V 11 bases and J 7 bases, with 12 bases left between them. The CDR3 length is 11 residues. Germline lookup yields CDR1 SNHLY and CDR2 FYNNEI. CDR3 in DNA: TGTGCCTCGAGGCGGGGTAACACCATATATTTT. It encodes CASRRGNTIYF.

The chain carries TRBV9 and TRBJ1-1; no reliable D call. The CDR3 is made up of 14 amino acids. V was trimmed by 4 bases and J by 10 bases, leaving 20 bases between them. Germline loops: CDR1 SGDLS, CDR2 YYNGEE. In DNA form, the CDR3 reads TGTGCCAGCAGCAGTAGACTGGGAGCAGTTGTAGCTTTCTTT. This codes for CASSSRLGAVVAFF.

The chain has TRBV5-4 and TRBJ1-2; D is unresolved. V lost 4 bases to trimming and J lost 7 bases, with 20 bases between them. CDR1 and CDR2 from the germline V gene are SGHNT and YYREEE (reference sequence). The CDR3 totals 15 residues. In DNA, the CDR3 is TGTGCCAGCAGCCCCGATCACTGGACTGAAGGTGGCTACACCTTC. It yields the protein CASSPDHWTEGGYTF.

This chain links TRBV7-6 with TRBJ2-1, with 13 bases fitting TRBD2. This CDR3 contains 16 residues. The J segment lost 9 bases and the V segment lost 5 bases, leaving 10 bases of the junction unmatched. Germline V gene data show CDR1 as SGHVS and CDR2 as FNYEAQ. The CDR3 is CASSAGGGLAGLEQFF. CDR3 in DNA: TGTGCCAGCAGCGCCGGGGGGGGACTAGCGGGACTTGAGCAGTTCTTC.

This clone has just a few counts. This chain connects TRBV28 to TRBJ2-2, with 8 positions matching TRBD2. Germline CDR1 is MDHEN and CDR2 is SYDVKM. The CDR3 has 13 amino acids. V lost 7 bases and J lost 4; bases outside the gene matches: 2. The CDR3 reads CASKAGGTGELFF. Written as DNA, the CDR3 is TGTGCCAGCAAGGCGGGAGGCACCGGGGAGCTGTTTTTT.

The chain uses TRBV11-2 and TRBJ1-2; 10 positions agree with TRBD1. Trimming cost V 5 bases and J 0 bases; bases outside gene matches: 3. Germline V gene data show CDR1 as SGHAT and CDR2 as FQNNGV. The CDR3 spans 15 residues. DNA of the CDR3: TGTGCCAGCAGCCTCGGACAGGGGGCTAACTATGGCTACACCTTC. Protein product: CASSLGQGANYGYTF.

This clone was counted only a few times. The rearrangement links TRBV7-9 to TRBJ1-1; 9 bases are a match to TRBD1. The CDR3 totals 15 residues. V was clipped by 5 bases and J by 5 bases; unmatched bases: 9. Germline CDR1 is SEHNR and CDR2 is FQNEAQ (reference sequence). CDR3 bases: TGTGCCAGCAGCCCGGCCGGGACAGGGAAAACTGAAGCTTTCTTT. Protein: CASSPAGTGKTEAFF.

This clone was recorded once. V and J are TRBV5-8 and TRBJ1-6; D perhaps matches TRBD1 (6 bases). The CDR3 runs 20 residues. V was pared by 2 bases and J by 0 bases, with 21 bases between. Germline CDR1 is SGHTS and CDR2 is YDEGEE. The CDR3 nucleotides read TGTGCCAGCAGCTTTACAGGGAAGGTGGGATTGAGCTCCTATAATTCACCCCTCCACTTT. It yields the protein CASSFTGKVGLSSYNSPLHF.

The chain combines TRBV6-1 with TRBJ2-5, with 10 bases matching TRBD1. This CDR3 has 13 residues. Unmatched junction bases numbered 5, after V lost 7 bases and J lost 6 bases. Germline-derived CDR1 and CDR2 are MNHNS and SASEGT. The CDR3 DNA follows: TGTGCCAGCAACCGGGACAGGGGACAGACCCAGTACTTC. Translating it yields CASNRDRGQTQYF.

The chain couples TRBV19 to TRBJ1-6; no clear D gene. The CDR3 has 16 amino acids. V was pared by 3 bases and J by 7 bases, with 16 bases between. Germline values: CDR1 LNHDA, CDR2 SQIVND (reference sequence). The CDR3 loop reads CASSILSSTGNSPLHF. CDR3 nucleotide sequence: TGTGCCAGTAGTATCCTGTCTAGTACGGGGAATTCACCCCTCCACTTT.

The V gene is TRBV10-3, the J gene TRBJ1-2; weak D call: TRBD1 (6 bases). This CDR3 has 13 amino acids. The germline CDR1 and CDR2 sequences are ENHRY and SYGVKD. V dropped 4 bases and J dropped 6 bases, with 12 bases sitting between them. The CDR3 loop reads CAISGPGVDGYTF. Here the CDR3 DNA reads TGTGCCATCAGTGGGCCAGGGGTTGATGGCTACACCTTC.

The chain carries TRBV18 and TRBJ2-1; D not certain. The CDR3 extends over 14 amino acids. CDR1 and CDR2 (germline): KGHSH, LQKENI. Trimming left V 2 bases short and J 2 bases short, with 7 bases between. CDR3 nucleotides: TGTGCCAGCTCACCAGTACAGACCTACAATGAGCAGTTCTTC. It specifies CASSPVQTYNEQFF.

This sequence joins TRBV4-2 and TRBJ1-2; TRBD1 might be the D (6 bases). Trimming shortened V by 2 bases and J by 8 bases, and 21 bases separated the two germline ends. This CDR3 region has 16 residues. CDR1 LGHNA and CDR2 YNFKEQ come from the germline V gene. The CDR3 coding sequence is TGTGCCAGCAGCCAACAAGGGGACATCAGTAGATTAGGCTACACCTTC. Translating it yields CASSQQGDISRLGYTF.

This rearrangement joins TRBV19 to TRBJ2-1; perhaps TRBD2 as D (5 bases). Trimming stripped 5 bases from V and 10 bases from J, with 24 bases between. Per germline, CDR1 LNHDA and CDR2 SQIVND (reference sequence). The CDR3 is 16 amino acids. In DNA, the CDR3 is TGTGCCAGTAGTCCCACGATACTCACTAGTCAGGACGAGCAGTTCTTC. The encoded protein is CASSPTILTSQDEQFF. Based on the CDR3 plus reference TRBV19 and TRBJ2-1, the full variable domain is DGGITQSPKYLFRKEGQNVTLSCEQNLNHDAMYWYRQDPGQGLRLIYYSQIVNDFQKGDIAEGYSVSREKKESFPLTVTSAQKNPTAFYLCASSPTILTSQDEQFFGPGTRLTVL.

In its sample, this clone was seen a few times. The chain links TRBV19 to TRBJ2-1; 12 bases align to TRBD1. Germline CDR1 is LNHDA and CDR2 is SQIVND (reference sequence). Trimming cost V 6 bases and J 3 bases; bases outside gene matches: 12. The CDR3 consists of 18 residues. The CDR3 DNA reads TGTGCCAGTAGCACGGAGGGACAGGGGGCCGGGATCTACAATGAGCAGTTCTTC. It is translated as CASSTEGQGAGIYNEQFF.

The chain is built from TRBV6-5 and TRBJ1-6, with D unresolved. CDR1 is MNHEY, CDR2 SVGAGI, per germline. This CDR3 has 15 amino acids. V dropped 5 bases and J dropped 0 bases, with 8 bases sitting between them. CDR3 sequence (DNA): TGTGCCAGCAGTACCCGTAGCTCCTATAATTCACCCCTCCACTTT. Protein sequence: CASSTRSSYNSPLHF.

This clone has just a few counts. The chain joins TRBV5-5 to TRBJ1-1, with D unclear. This CDR3 is built from 14 residues. V was cut by 1 base and J by 7 bases, with 14 bases left in between. Germline-derived CDR1 and CDR2 are SGHKS and YYEKEE (reference sequence). The chain's CDR3 is CASSLFQLEGEAFF. The CDR3 region has the DNA TGTGCCAGCAGCTTGTTTCAGCTGGAGGGTGAAGCTTTCTTT.

The V call is TRBV6-6, the J call TRBJ2-3; 8 bases line up with TRBD1. V dropped 4 bases and J dropped 4; count of bases not matched to a gene: 4. CDR3 length equals 14 residues. Germline V gives CDR1 MNHNY, CDR2 SVGAGI (reference sequence). The CDR3 here is CASSSQTGADTQYF. DNA for the CDR3: TGTGCCAGCAGTTCTCAGACAGGGGCAGATACGCAGTATTTT.

This clone showed up just a few times. The chain employs TRBV10-3 and TRBJ1-3; D call uncertain. Germline loops: CDR1 ENHRY, CDR2 SYGVKD. The CDR3 has 16 amino acids. Trimming took 2 bases from V and 0 from J, leaving 11 bases between them. Here the CDR3 DNA reads TGTGCCATCAGTGAGGTGGGCCCCGACTCTGGAAACACCATATATTTT. Amino acids: CAISEVGPDSGNTIYF.

The J gene is TRBJ2-3, the V gene TRBV5-6; D is perhaps TRBD2 (5 bases). The CDR3 spans 15 residues. Germline-derived CDR1 and CDR2 are SGHDT and YYEEEE. Trimming left V 0 bases short and J 3 bases short, with 11 bases between. The DNA for the CDR3 is TGTGCCAGCAGCTTGGTCTCTAGCTGGACAGATACGCAGTATTTT. Protein product: CASSLVSSWTDTQYF.

The chain is built from TRBV5-1 and TRBJ1-4; 7 nucleotides align to TRBD1. In germline, CDR1 is SGHRS, CDR2 YFSETQ. The V and J ends lost 4 bases and 4 bases, in that order; junction bases with no gene match: 7. This CDR3 comprises 15 residues. CDR3 sequence: CASSPGQAFNEKLFF. Written as DNA, the CDR3 is TGCGCCAGCAGCCCTGGACAGGCCTTTAATGAAAAACTGTTTTTT.

The rearrangement uses TRBV6-5 and TRBJ1-1; 8 nucleotides agree with TRBD1. The CDR3 is 15 residues long. CDR1 is MNHEY, CDR2 SVGAGI, per germline. The J segment lost 0 bases and the V segment lost 6 bases, leaving 6 bases of the junction unmatched. The CDR3 DNA is TGTGCCAGCAGCCCCGACAGGGGCCTGAACACTGAAGCTTTCTTT. It encodes CASSPDRGLNTEAFF.